Listed here are 17 T cell receptor beta chains from one sample, sequenced in a study of shared clonotypes between healthy human individuals. Sequencing used immunoSEQ multiplex PCR; TCRdb keeps in-frame clones, though not all of them. Of 2 million to 2.5 million clones listed, roughly 91% are singletons. Naive CD8 cells were CD45RO-negative, positively selected for CCR7, excluding terminally differentiated effector memory CD45RA+ cells. Source material: naive CD8+ T cells from PBMCs. The receptors originated from a young man in good health. Some clones in this sample may be carry-over from other donors' samples.

As for this clone: The identical CDR3 is also encoded by other nucleotide sequences in the sample. Written as DNA, the CDR3 is TGTGCCAGCAGCTGGAACACCGGGGAGCTGTTTTTT. This gives the protein CASSWNTGELFF. The chain combines TRBV7-2 with TRBJ2-2; D not resolved. CDR3 size: 12 residues. Germline CDR1 reads SGHTA; CDR2 reads FQGNSA. V was pared by 4 bases and J by 1 base, with 1 base between.

A single count supports this clone. The CDR3 here is CASSLKGGSNYGYTF. CDR3 DNA: TGTGCCAGCAGTCTCAAAGGGGGAAGTAACTATGGCTACACCTTC. This chain links TRBV16 with TRBJ1-2, with TRBD1 as a possible D gene (6 bases). The length of the CDR3 is 15 residues. The germline V gene encodes CDR1 KGHSY and CDR2 FQNENV. Trimming shortened V by 6 bases and J by 1 base, and 15 bases separated the two germline ends.

In DNA form, the CDR3 reads TGTGCCAGCAGCTTAGGCCATCTAGGACTGACTGAGCAGTTCTTC. Translation: CASSLGHLGLTEQFF. This sequence joins TRBV13 and TRBJ2-1, with TRBD2 as a possible D gene (5 bases). Germline values: CDR1 PRHDT, CDR2 FYEKMQ (reference sequence). Trimming removed 0 bases at V and 9 bases at J, with 15 bases between. CDR3 length: 15 amino acids.

This sequence joins TRBV6-4 and TRBJ2-2; D not certain. This CDR3 is built from 13 residues. Trimming stripped 2 bases from V and 8 bases from J, with 9 bases between. Germline V gene data show CDR1 as MRHNA and CDR2 as SNTAGT. The CDR3 sequence: CASSDRWLGELFF. The CDR3 bases are TGTGCCAGCAGTGACCGATGGCTAGGGGAGCTGTTTTTT.

This clone was observed a handful of times. The chain carries TRBV10-2 and TRBJ1-1; D possibly corresponds to TRBD1 (5 bases). Germline CDR1 and CDR2: WSHSY and SAAADI. CDR3 length: 14 amino acids. Between the trimmed V and J ends, which lost 6 bases and 0 bases, there was a span of 11 bases. CDR3: CASRLSGLNTEAFF. CDR3 nucleotide sequence: TGCGCCAGCAGACTCTCAGGGCTGAACACTGAAGCTTTCTTT.

The chain joins TRBV5-6 to TRBJ1-2; D gene ambiguous. The CDR3 runs 13 residues. V gave up 5 bases and J gave up 2 bases, with 10 bases separating them. The germline V gene has CDR1 SGHDT and CDR2 YYEEEE. CDR3 nucleotides: TGTGCCAGCAGGCCGGTTGGAAACTATGGCTACACCTTC. It codes for CASRPVGNYGYTF.

This chain connects TRBV7-9 to TRBJ2-5; D is perhaps TRBD1 (6 bases). Germline V gene lookup returns CDR1 SEHNR and CDR2 FQNEAQ (reference sequence). The V end was cut by 1 base, the J end by 5 bases, with 14 bases between. This CDR3 comprises 15 residues. The CDR3 protein is CASSLVSYQGETQYF. The CDR3 bases are TGTGCCAGCAGCTTAGTGAGTTACCAGGGGGAGACCCAGTACTTC.

The chain is built from TRBV7-6 and TRBJ2-7; tentatively, D is TRBD1 (7 bases). V gave up 1 base and J gave up 5 bases, with 15 bases separating them. Germline V CDR1 and CDR2: SGHVS, FNYEAQ. The CDR3 covers 15 residues. The CDR3 DNA follows: TGTGCCAGCAGCTTAGAGGGTCAGGGGGAGGACGAGCAGTACTTC. This gives the protein CASSLEGQGEDEQYF. Full variable domain (remainder filled in from reference TRBV7-6 and TRBJ2-7): GAGVSQSPRYKVTKRGQDVALRCDPISGHVSLYWYRQALGQGPEFLTYFNYEAQQDKSGLPNDRFSAERPEGSISTLTIQRTEQRDSAMYRCASSLEGQGEDEQYFGPGTRLTVT.

This chain links TRBV7-9 with TRBJ2-7, with D possibly being TRBD2 (6 bases). This CDR3 has 14 residues. Between the trimmed V and J ends, which lost 3 bases and 3 bases, there was a span of 12 bases. CDR1 SEHNR and CDR2 FQNEAQ come from the germline V gene (reference sequence). CDR3 in DNA: TGTGCCAGCAGCTTGCCGGGGAGGTTCTACGAGCAGTACTTC. It is translated as CASSLPGRFYEQYF.

V usage is TRBV9 and J usage is TRBJ2-5, with D possibly TRBD2 on 5 matching bases. The ends were cut back, 4 bases at V and 0 bases at J, with 13 bases in the middle. Germline CDR1 is SGDLS and CDR2 is YYNGEE. The CDR3 is made up of 15 amino acids. The CDR3 sequence: CASSPSGGYQETQYF. The CDR3 DNA sequence: TGTGCCAGCAGCCCCTCTGGCGGGTACCAAGAGACCCAGTACTTC.

On this clone itself: Distinct nucleotide sequences in the sample also encode this CDR3. This chain uses TRBV7-2 with TRBJ2-1; D not certain. CDR1 is SGHTA, CDR2 FQGNSA, per germline. The CDR3 is 12 amino acids. Between the trimmed V and J ends, which lost 5 bases and 6 bases, there was a span of 8 bases. The CDR3 reads CASSPRANEQFF. The CDR3 DNA sequence: TGTGCCAGCAGCCCCCGCGCCAATGAGCAGTTCTTC.

The rearrangement joins TRBV29-1 to TRBJ2-1; TRBD1 is a possible D gene (5 bases). The germline gives CDR1 SQVTM, CDR2 ANQGSEA. The CDR3 totals 12 residues. Trimming shortened V by 4 bases and J by 9 bases, and 13 bases separated the two germline ends. CDR3 residues: CSVVLQGVEQFF. DNA for the CDR3: TGCAGCGTTGTTCTCCAAGGGGTTGAGCAGTTCTTC.

This sequence joins TRBV5-4 and TRBJ2-7, with TRBD1 identical over 7 bases. The germline gives CDR1 SGHNT, CDR2 YYREEE (reference sequence). V shed 1 base and J 2 bases; nucleotides not matched to a gene: 3. The CDR3 is 14 residues long. CDR3 protein: CASSLTGAPYEQYF. CDR3 sequence (DNA): TGTGCCAGCAGCTTGACAGGGGCACCCTACGAGCAGTACTTC.

The chain is built from TRBV7-9 and TRBJ1-3; 7 bases agree with TRBD1. This CDR3 has 14 amino acids. The ends lost 4 bases at V and 2 bases at J; junction bases unmatched: 2. Germline V lookup: CDR1 SEHNR, CDR2 FQNEAQ (reference sequence). CDR3 sequence: CASSSTGAGNTIYF. CDR3 DNA sequence: TGTGCCAGCAGCTCTACAGGGGCTGGAAACACCATATATTTT.

The chain has TRBV27 and TRBJ2-5, with D tentatively TRBD2 (7 bases). The V gene's germline CDR1 is MNHEY and CDR2 SMNVEV (reference sequence). The CDR3 runs to 15 residues. With 8 bases removed from V and 2 bases from J, the gap between germline ends came to 18 bases. The CDR3 loop reads CASPESGTSQETQYF. The CDR3 nucleotides read TGTGCCAGCCCCGAAAGCGGGACATCTCAAGAGACCCAGTACTTC.

The chain is built from TRBV10-3 and TRBJ2-1; 13 bases align to TRBD2. CDR3 length: 15 residues. Germline-derived CDR1 and CDR2 are ENHRY and SYGVKD. The V segment lost 6 bases and the J segment 9 bases; nucleotides outside the gene matches: 8. CDR3 in amino acids: CAIRGTSGAQGEQFF. CDR3 sequence (DNA): TGTGCCATCAGAGGGACTAGCGGGGCCCAGGGTGAGCAGTTCTTC.

The V and J genes are TRBV13 and TRBJ2-7; weak D call: TRBD2 (7 bases). There are 14 residues in the CDR3. Trimming stripped 8 bases from V and 6 bases from J, with 20 bases between. CDR1 PRHDT and CDR2 FYEKMQ come from the germline V gene (reference sequence). CDR3 loop: CASESGGPGSEQYF. DNA for the CDR3: TGTGCCAGCGAATCCGGGGGGCCAGGGAGCGAGCAGTACTTC.